This entry lists 9 T cell receptor beta chains sequenced from one sample in a study of cytomegalovirus exposure and HLA in healthy donors. Primers for the PCR totalled 60 Vbeta and 13 Jbeta. Sequencing used immunoSEQ multiplex PCR; TCRdb keeps in-frame clones, though not all of them. The table includes over 150,000 clones, around 80% detected once. The sample taken for sequencing was PBMCs. The receptors originated from a man aged 18 to 29 in good health and CMV-seronegative.

This chain links TRBV4-1 with TRBJ2-5; TRBD2 aligns across 7 bases. With 0 bases clipped from V and 5 bases from J, the junction kept 9 bases outside the gene matches. CDR3 length: 16 residues. The V gene's germline CDR1 is MGHRA and CDR2 YSYEKL. The CDR3 loop is CASSQEGEGLMETQYF. In DNA, the CDR3 is TGCGCCAGCAGCCAAGAGGGGGAGGGGCTTATGGAGACCCAGTACTTC.

The V gene is TRBV6-6, the J gene TRBJ1-4; D is unresolved. CDR1 is MNHNY, CDR2 SVGAGI, per germline (reference sequence). V lost 2 bases and J 4 bases, leaving 14 bases between the germline ends. The CDR3 totals 16 residues. CDR3 nucleotide sequence: TGTGCCAGCAGTTACGGGGAAACGGGGATTAATGAAAAACTGTTTTTT. Encoded protein: CASSYGETGINEKLFF.

The chain is built from TRBV19 and TRBJ2-7; D gene unclear. This CDR3 is built from 14 residues. From germline, CDR1 is LNHDA and CDR2 SQIVND (reference sequence). Trimming cost V 1 base and J 2 bases, with 9 bases left between them. The CDR3 reads CASSIVLDTYEQYF. The CDR3 coding sequence is TGTGCCAGTAGTATAGTACTCGACACCTACGAGCAGTACTTC.

As regards this clone: The same CDR3 can be traced to other DNA sequences in this sample. The V gene is TRBV27, the J gene TRBJ1-1, with no clear D. Deletions cut 4 bases from V and 4 bases from J, with 4 bases between. This CDR3 contains 11 residues. Germline CDR1 and CDR2: MNHEY and SMNVEV (reference sequence). The CDR3 bases are TGTGCCAGCAGTTCTCGCACTGAAGCTTTCTTT. This translates into CASSSRTEAFF.

The V call is TRBV7-2, the J call TRBJ1-4; tentatively, D is TRBD1 (5 bases). This CDR3 is built from 15 residues. The ends were cut back, 3 bases at V and 5 bases at J, with 13 bases in the middle. Germline V gene sequence: CDR1 SGHTA, CDR2 FQGNSA. The CDR3 DNA follows: TGTGCCAGCAGCTTCCGGGGGAATGGGAATGAAAAACTGTTTTTT. Its translation: CASSFRGNGNEKLFF.

V usage is TRBV28 and J usage is TRBJ2-3; 7 bases match TRBD1. The germline V gene encodes CDR1 MDHEN and CDR2 SYDVKM. The J segment lost 2 bases and the V segment lost 5 bases, leaving 4 bases of the junction unmatched. The CDR3 is 14 residues long. In DNA form, the CDR3 reads TGTGCCAGCAGTCGGGGACAGTCCACAGATACGCAGTATTTT. Translating gives CASSRGQSTDTQYF.

This clone is deemed medium-sized. CDR3 in amino acids: CASSEETGGTEKLFF. CDR3 nucleotides: TGTGCCAGCAGTGAGGAGACAGGGGGCACGGAAAAACTGTTTTTT. The chain combines TRBV6-1 with TRBJ1-4; 10 bases map to TRBD1. The CDR3 has 15 residues. The trim removed 3 bases at V and 8 bases at J, leaving 6 bases unmatched. Germline CDR1 reads MNHNS; CDR2 reads SASEGT.

CDR3: CAWTPGAGAGELFF. CDR3 in DNA: TGTGCCTGGACCCCGGGGGCGGGGGCCGGGGAGCTGTTTTTT. The chain employs TRBV30 and TRBJ2-2; perhaps TRBD2 as D (7 bases). The ends were cut back, 4 bases at V and 6 bases at J, with 15 bases in the middle. Germline V gene data show CDR1 as GTSNPN and CDR2 as SVGIG (reference sequence). The CDR3 length is 14 residues.

This chain joins TRBV7-9 and TRBJ2-1, with 10 bases identical to TRBD1. CDR1 is SEHNR and CDR2 is FQNEAQ in the germline V gene (reference sequence). The CDR3 has 15 amino acids. V shed 1 base, J shed 6 bases, and the junction held 3 bases outside the gene matches. The CDR3 DNA reads as TGTGCCAGCAGCTTAGTGGGGACAGGGGTCAATGAGCAGTTCTTC. The encoded protein is CASSLVGTGVNEQFF.